This T cell receptor (beta chain) was sequenced in a study of T-cell reconstitution after alpha-beta-depleted transplantation in children (dated by TCRdb to 2016 to 2018). With respect to the entire study: Using TCR repertoire profiling, the study quantitatively followed how T-cell immune reconstitution unfolded in children after TCRalphabeta/CD19-depleted allogeneic hematopoietic cell transplantation. Overall study outcomes, separate from this receptor: The frequencies of hyperexpanded clones fell over the following months, and after one year, T-cell counts and TCRbeta diversity were mostly attributed to newly produced T cells. In some patients, high TCRbeta diversity at day 60 was attributed to recipient T cells and intrathymic progenitors that had survived conditioning. The apparently early alphabetaT-cell count recovery about two months after transplant was reportedly dependent on only several hundred rapidly expanded clones derived from non-depleted graft cells.

This sample's treatment or condition label indicates: allogeneic hematopoietic cell transplantation with graft depleted of TCRalphabeta T cells and CD19 B cells. The transplant recipients were children given TCRalphabeta/CD19-depleted allogeneic hematopoietic cell grafts. This clonotype was observed a few times. The specificity of this receptor is unknown. Per-base qualities were not stored, and no clone one base away is much larger. Receptors were amplified or captured by PCR. Sequencing relied on an Illumina HiSeq 2500. TCR libraries were prepared with molecular barcoding, using unique molecular identifiers to normalize TCRbeta repertoire quantification. TCRdb's own reprocessing of the public reads used fastp at Q25 and MiXCR and kept productive beta chains. Rows merge per CDR3 protein into single entries with the most common DNA and genes. The sample yields about a million distinct CDR3 sequences; about 29% were counted once. Of the sample, 28% is held by the ten largest clones.

Between the V and J ends, shortened by 1 base and 7 bases respectively, the junction contains 14 bases. The germline V gene yields SGHAT for CDR1 and FQNNGV for CDR2. The CDR3 measures 15 amino acids from cysteine to phenylalanine. Kept here is only the CDR3 DNA, which spans 45 bases and is read in frame from base 1. This clonotype originated in a boy younger than two who had a stem cell transplant for SCID, so the T cells may come from the graft donor. This chain joins TRBV11-2 to TRBJ2-1; a tentative D match to TRBD2 spans 7 bases. Source: PBMCs, mostly from graft donor cells, taken 360 days after TCRalphabeta/CD19-depleted stem cell transplant. The CDR3 corresponds to CASSLGRGARNEQFF. The DNA sequence reads TGTGCCAGCAGCTTAGGCCGGGGGGCGAGGAATGAGCAGTTCTTC.